This record looks at one T cell receptor (beta chain) sequence and its context. Its antigen is currently unknown. It was genomic DNA that served as the template for profiling TCR beta VDJ and CDR3. MiXCR, applied by TCRdb to the reads, yields one record per CDR3 protein. This repertoire shows 120,000 or so distinct CDR3 sequences, under 65% found once; its top ten account for 25% to 30%. This specimen belongs to a study of CD8+CD57+ T cells in acquired aplastic anemia. Study-wide findings and caveats: The study found no significant CD8+ Simpson's diversity difference between patients and controls.

It was patients with CD8+CD57+ cell expansion by flow cytometry who were chosen for sequencing. There was no therapy given to any patient before the blood sampling took place. The clonotype comes from a human donor with aplastic anemia. The specimen was sorted CD4+, CD8+, or CD8+CD57+ T cells (not recorded which) from PBMCs.

CDR3 coding DNA: TGCGCCAGCAGGTCGGGACTAGCCTATGGAGATACGCAGTATTTT. It yields the protein CASRSGLAYGDTQYF. This rearrangement joins TRBV5-1 to TRBJ2-3; 9 positions agree with TRBD2. V gave up 5 bases and J gave up 5 bases; unmatched junction bases: 9. This CDR3 spans 15 amino acids. Germline-derived CDR1 and CDR2 are SGHRS and YFSETQ.